What follows are 10 T cell receptor beta chains derived from one specimen sequenced in a study of OX40 agonist ivuxolimab in advanced cancers. Method: immunoSEQ multiplex PCR; TCRdb's copy keeps in-frame clones and lacks some. Among about 48,000 clones listed, around 90% were seen once. The specimen comprised CD4+ or CD8+ T cells sorted from blood, sampled in a trial of the OX40 agonist ivuxolimab. These receptors originate from an adult with an advanced solid tumor such as melanoma, head and neck, liver or kidney cancer.

This chain connects TRBV9 to TRBJ2-1, with TRBD1 matching over 10 bases. The CDR3 extends over 15 amino acids. V lost 3 bases, J lost 4 bases, and 4 bases stayed unmatched. Looked up from germline, CDR1 is SGDLS and CDR2 is YYNGEE. CDR3 DNA sequence: TGTGCCAGCAGCGAGGGGACAGGGGATTACAATGAGCAGTTCTTC. Its protein is CASSEGTGDYNEQFF.

This chain joins TRBV27 and TRBJ1-6; tentative D call: TRBD1 (6 bases). From germline, CDR1 is MNHEY and CDR2 SMNVEV (reference sequence). The CDR3 contains 17 residues. The V and J ends lost 0 bases and 2 bases respectively, with 11 bases between them. The CDR3 protein is CASSLSRGATYNSPLHF. CDR3 bases: TGTGCCAGCAGTTTATCGCGGGGGGCCACCTATAATTCACCCCTCCACTTT.

In nucleotides, the CDR3 is TGTGCCTGGACCCGGGGTCCAGAGAACACCGGGGAGCTGTTTTTT. Encoded protein: CAWTRGPENTGELFF. The gene calls are TRBV30 and TRBJ2-2, with D tentatively TRBD2 (5 bases). This CDR3 contains 15 residues. V gave up 4 bases and J gave up 1 base, with 13 bases separating them. The V gene's germline CDR1 is GTSNPN and CDR2 SVGIG (reference sequence).

The CDR3: CATSSGQGNGTSRGYTF. The CDR3 DNA reads TGTGCCACCAGCAGCGGACAGGGAAATGGAACGAGCAGGGGCTACACCTTC. The gene calls are TRBV15 and TRBJ1-2, with 8 bases fitting TRBD1. This CDR3 has 17 amino acids. Germline CDR1 LNHNV, CDR2 YYDKDF (reference sequence). The junction had 17 bases not matched to a gene; V was cut back by 3 bases and J by 8 bases.

This clone was detected only once. This chain uses TRBV7-8 with TRBJ2-7; 11 bases align to TRBD1. Germline V gene sequence: CDR1 SGHVS, CDR2 FQNEAQ. CDR3 length: 14 amino acids. The V gene end was trimmed by 5 bases and the J gene end by 3 bases; junction bases not matched to a gene: 3. The CDR3 loop reads CASSQGQGVYEQYF. Here the CDR3 DNA reads TGTGCCAGCAGCCAGGGACAGGGGGTCTACGAGCAGTACTTC.

The rearrangement uses TRBV5-1 and TRBJ1-1; TRBD1 agrees at 9 bases. V lost 4 bases and J lost 1; bases outside the gene matches: 8. This CDR3 comprises 16 residues. Germline V gene lookup returns CDR1 SGHRS and CDR2 YFSETQ. The CDR3 sequence is CASSKEQGAANTEAFF. In nucleotides, the CDR3 is TGCGCCAGCAGCAAGGAACAGGGGGCCGCGAACACTGAAGCTTTCTTT.

This clone appeared once. This chain connects TRBV9 to TRBJ2-3; 11 bases are shared with TRBD2. The J segment lost 0 bases and the V segment lost 0 bases, leaving 12 bases of the junction unmatched. From germline, CDR1 is SGDLS and CDR2 YYNGEE. This CDR3 comprises 20 residues. In nucleotides, the CDR3 is TGTGCCAGCAGCGTAGAAGCGGTAGCGGGGGGGCTAGGGAGCACAGATACGCAGTATTTT. Protein: CASSVEAVAGGLGSTDTQYF.

This rearrangement joins TRBV21-1 to TRBJ2-7; the tabulated D call, TRBD2, remains unverified against the DNA. TRBV21-1 is classified as a pseudogene. This CDR3 has 14 amino acids. This CDR3 is CASSPLGEYYEQYV. In DNA, the CDR3 is TGTGCCAGCAGCCCCCTTGGGGAGTACTACGAGCAGTACGTC.

This chain joins TRBV5-8 and TRBJ2-5; 7 nucleotides agree with TRBD1. The J segment lost 2 bases and the V segment lost 3 bases, leaving 10 bases of the junction unmatched. Germline loops: CDR1 SGHTS, CDR2 YDEGEE. This CDR3 region has 16 residues. The DNA of the CDR3 is TGTGCCAGCAGCTCCCCTCGACAGGGTGCACAAGAGACCCAGTACTTC. Translation gives CASSSPRQGAQETQYF. The entire variable domain, with the rest obtained from reference TRBV5-8 and TRBJ2-5, is as follows: EAGVTQSPTHLIKTRGQQATLRCSPISGHTSVYWYQQALGLGLQFLLWYDEGEERNRGNFPPRFSGRQFPNYSSELNVNALELEDSALYLCASSSPRQGAQETQYFGPGTRLLVL.

This clone was detected once. CDR3 residues: CASSGSWATNEKLFF. The CDR3 coding sequence is TGTGCCAGCAGCGGCTCCTGGGCTACTAATGAAAAACTGTTTTTT. The chain recombines TRBV11-2 with TRBJ1-4; D is ambiguous. The CDR3 extends over 15 amino acids. Trimming took 5 bases from V and 2 from J, leaving 12 bases between them. The germline V gene encodes CDR1 SGHAT and CDR2 FQNNGV.